The source of this T cell receptor beta chain is a study of vaccination and CD4 T cells after COVID-19. Points from the study as a whole: Only post-vaccination samples contained a median approximately 90% of the reactive clones in convalescent patients.

The junction had 11 bases not matched to a gene; V was cut back by 6 bases and J by 1 base. Germline V gene sequence: CDR1 MNHEY, CDR2 SMNVEV (reference sequence). This CDR3 comprises 18 residues. In regard to this clonotype: What it recognizes is unknown.

Treatment described: roughly ten-day PBMC culture with coronavirus spike peptide pools or control peptides (ViraFEST assay). Culture conditions combined 1.5 million to 2.5 million PBMCs per well with 10 IU/ml IL-2 and roughly 10 ug/ml peptide pools. With the Oncomine TCR Beta short-read assay, DNA from cultured CD4+ T cells was sequenced. TCRdb reprocessed the PCR reads via MiXCR and lists one record per CDR3 protein. The sample records 13,000 or so distinct CDR3 sequences, about half being singletons. The source material was CD4+ T cells from blood, cultured in vitro. This TCR derives from a human donor who had recovered from COVID-19. The rearrangement uses TRBV27 and TRBJ2-2; TRBD1 aligns across 10 bases. CDR3 nucleotide sequence: TGTGCCAGCAGGACCGGGACAGGGGCCAAGGGGAACACCGGGGAGCTGTTTTTT. This translates into CASRTGTGAKGNTGELFF.